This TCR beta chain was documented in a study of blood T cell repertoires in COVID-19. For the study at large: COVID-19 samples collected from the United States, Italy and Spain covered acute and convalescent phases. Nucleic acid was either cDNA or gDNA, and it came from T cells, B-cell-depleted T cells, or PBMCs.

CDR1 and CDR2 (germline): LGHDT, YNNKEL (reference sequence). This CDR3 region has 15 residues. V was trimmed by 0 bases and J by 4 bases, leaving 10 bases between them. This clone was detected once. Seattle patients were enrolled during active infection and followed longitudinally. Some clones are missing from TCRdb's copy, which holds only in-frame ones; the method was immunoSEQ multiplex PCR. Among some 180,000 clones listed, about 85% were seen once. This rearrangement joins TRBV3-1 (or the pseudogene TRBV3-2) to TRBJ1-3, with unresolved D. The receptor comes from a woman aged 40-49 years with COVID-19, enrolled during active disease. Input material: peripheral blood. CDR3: CASSQESGLGNTIYF. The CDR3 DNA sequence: TGTGCCAGCAGCCAAGAGTCAGGTTTGGGAAACACCATATATTTT.